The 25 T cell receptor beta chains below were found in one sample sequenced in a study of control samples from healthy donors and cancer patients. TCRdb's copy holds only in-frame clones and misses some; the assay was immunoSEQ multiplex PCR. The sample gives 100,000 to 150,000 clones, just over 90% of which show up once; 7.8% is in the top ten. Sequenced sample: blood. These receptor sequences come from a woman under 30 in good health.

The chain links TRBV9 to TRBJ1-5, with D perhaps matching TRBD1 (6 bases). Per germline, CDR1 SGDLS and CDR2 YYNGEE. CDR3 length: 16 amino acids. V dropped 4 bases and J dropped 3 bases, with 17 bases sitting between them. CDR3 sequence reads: CASSPDETGVNQPQHF. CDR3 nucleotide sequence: TGTGCCAGCAGCCCCGACGAGACAGGAGTCAATCAGCCCCAGCATTTT.

CDR3 nucleotide sequence: TGTGCCAGCAGTTACGAACCATCTTCCTACGAGCAGTACTTC. Its protein is CASSYEPSSYEQYF. J is TRBJ2-7 and V is TRBV6-5; D call uncertain. CDR1 MNHEY and CDR2 SVGAGI come from the germline V gene. The V and J ends lost 2 bases and 1 base respectively, with 9 bases between them. The CDR3 runs to 14 residues.

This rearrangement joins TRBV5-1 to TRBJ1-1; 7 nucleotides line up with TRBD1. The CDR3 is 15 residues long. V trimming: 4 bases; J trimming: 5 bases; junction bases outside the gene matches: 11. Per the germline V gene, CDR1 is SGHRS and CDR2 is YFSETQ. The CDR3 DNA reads TGCGCCAGCAGCATCTCACAGGGGATGAGGACTGAAGCTTTCTTT. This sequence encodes CASSISQGMRTEAFF.

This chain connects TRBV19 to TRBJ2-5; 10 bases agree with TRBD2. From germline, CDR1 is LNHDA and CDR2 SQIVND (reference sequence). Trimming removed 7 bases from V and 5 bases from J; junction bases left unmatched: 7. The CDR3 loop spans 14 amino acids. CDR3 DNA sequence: TGTGCCAGTACTCCTAGCGGGAGTTGGGAGACCCAGTACTTC. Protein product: CASTPSGSWETQYF.

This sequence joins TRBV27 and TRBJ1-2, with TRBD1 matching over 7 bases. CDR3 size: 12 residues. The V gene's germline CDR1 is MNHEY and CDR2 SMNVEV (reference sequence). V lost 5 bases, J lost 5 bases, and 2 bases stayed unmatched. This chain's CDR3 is CASSPGGYGYTF. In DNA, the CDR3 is TGTGCCAGCAGTCCAGGGGGGTATGGCTACACCTTC.

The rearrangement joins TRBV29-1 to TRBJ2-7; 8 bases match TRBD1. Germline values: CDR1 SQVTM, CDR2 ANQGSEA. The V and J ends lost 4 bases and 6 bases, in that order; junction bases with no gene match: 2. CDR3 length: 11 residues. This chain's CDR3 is CSVADRAEQYF. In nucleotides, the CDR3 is TGCAGCGTTGCGGACAGGGCCGAGCAGTACTTC.

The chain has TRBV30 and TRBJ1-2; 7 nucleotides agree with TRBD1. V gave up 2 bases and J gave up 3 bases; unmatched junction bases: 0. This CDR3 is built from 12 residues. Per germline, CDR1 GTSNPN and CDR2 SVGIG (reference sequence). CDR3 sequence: CAWSQGDYGYTF. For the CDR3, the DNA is TGTGCCTGGAGTCAGGGGGACTATGGCTACACCTTC.

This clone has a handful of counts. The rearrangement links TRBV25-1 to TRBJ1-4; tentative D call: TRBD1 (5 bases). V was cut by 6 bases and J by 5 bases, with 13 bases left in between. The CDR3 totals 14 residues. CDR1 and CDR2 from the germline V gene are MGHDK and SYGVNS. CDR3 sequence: CASSKPGLNEKLFF. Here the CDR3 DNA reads TGTGCCAGCAGCAAACCGGGACTAAATGAAAAACTGTTTTTT.

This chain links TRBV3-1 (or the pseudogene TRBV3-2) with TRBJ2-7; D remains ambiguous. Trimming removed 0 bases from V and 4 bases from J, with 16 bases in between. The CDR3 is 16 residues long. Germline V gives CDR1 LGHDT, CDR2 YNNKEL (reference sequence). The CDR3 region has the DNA TGTGCCAGCAGCCAAGACGTTGGCGGTCGGCAGTACGAGCAGTACTTC. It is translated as CASSQDVGGRQYEQYF.

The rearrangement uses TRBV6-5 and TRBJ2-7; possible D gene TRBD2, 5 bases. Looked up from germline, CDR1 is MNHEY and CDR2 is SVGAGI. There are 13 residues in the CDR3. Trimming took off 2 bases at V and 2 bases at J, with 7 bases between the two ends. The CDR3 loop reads CASSYRETYEQYF. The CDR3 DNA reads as TGTGCCAGCAGTTACAGGGAGACCTACGAGCAGTACTTC.

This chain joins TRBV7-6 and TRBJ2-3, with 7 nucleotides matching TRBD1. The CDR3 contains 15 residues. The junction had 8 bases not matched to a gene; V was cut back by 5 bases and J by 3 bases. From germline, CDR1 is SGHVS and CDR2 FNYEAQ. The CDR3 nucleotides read TGTGCCAGCAGCCCCCCAGGGGGTAGTACAGATACGCAGTATTTT. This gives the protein CASSPPGGSTDTQYF.

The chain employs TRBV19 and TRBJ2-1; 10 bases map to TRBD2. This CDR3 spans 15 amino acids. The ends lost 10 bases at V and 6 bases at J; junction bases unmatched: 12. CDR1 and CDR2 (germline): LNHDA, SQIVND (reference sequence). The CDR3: CATGERGGLFNEQFF. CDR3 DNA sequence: TGTGCCACTGGCGAGCGGGGGGGCCTGTTCAATGAGCAGTTCTTC.

The CDR3, as DNA: TGTGCCAGCAGTGGATCCAGGGCGGGGGGTGTGATGAACACCGGGGAGCTGTTTTTT. This gives the protein CASSGSRAGGVMNTGELFF. The chain employs TRBV27 and TRBJ2-2; 8 positions match TRBD2. Germline trimming cut 5 bases from V and 1 base from J; bases unmatched to any gene: 15. Germline V gives CDR1 MNHEY, CDR2 SMNVEV (reference sequence). This CDR3 region has 19 residues.

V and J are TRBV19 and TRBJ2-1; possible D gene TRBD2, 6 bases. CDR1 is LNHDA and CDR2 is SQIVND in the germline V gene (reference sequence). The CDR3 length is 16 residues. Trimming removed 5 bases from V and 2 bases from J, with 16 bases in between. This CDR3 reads CASSATGTFTYNEQFF. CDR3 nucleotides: TGTGCCAGTAGTGCTACCGGGACTTTCACCTACAATGAGCAGTTCTTC.

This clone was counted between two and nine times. The CDR3 DNA follows: TGTGCCTACACAGGAATCGGGGAGCTGTTTTTT. Protein: CAYTGIGELFF. The chain links TRBV30 to TRBJ2-2; D might be TRBD1 (5 bases). CDR3 length equals 11 residues. Trimming shortened V by 7 bases and J by 7 bases, and 10 bases separated the two germline ends. Per the germline V gene, CDR1 is GTSNPN and CDR2 is SVGIG (reference sequence).

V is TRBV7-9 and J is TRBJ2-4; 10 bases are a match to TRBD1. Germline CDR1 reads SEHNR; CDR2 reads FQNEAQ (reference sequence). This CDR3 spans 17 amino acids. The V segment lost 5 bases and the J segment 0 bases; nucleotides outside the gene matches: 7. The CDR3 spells CASSLIGQGEAKNIQYF. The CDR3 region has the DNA TGTGCCAGCAGCCTAATTGGACAGGGGGAAGCCAAAAACATTCAGTACTTC.

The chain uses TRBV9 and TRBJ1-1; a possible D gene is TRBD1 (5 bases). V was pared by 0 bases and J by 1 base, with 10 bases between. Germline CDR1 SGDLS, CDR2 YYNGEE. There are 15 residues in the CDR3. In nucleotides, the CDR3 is TGTGCCAGCAGCGTAGCTGGGACGGAGAACACTGAAGCTTTCTTT. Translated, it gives CASSVAGTENTEAFF.

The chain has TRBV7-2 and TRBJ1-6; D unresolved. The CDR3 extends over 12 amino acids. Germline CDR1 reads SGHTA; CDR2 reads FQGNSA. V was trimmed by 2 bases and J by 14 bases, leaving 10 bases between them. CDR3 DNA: TGTGCCAGCAGCTTAAGTCCGAGCTCCCTCCACTTT. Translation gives CASSLSPSSLHF.

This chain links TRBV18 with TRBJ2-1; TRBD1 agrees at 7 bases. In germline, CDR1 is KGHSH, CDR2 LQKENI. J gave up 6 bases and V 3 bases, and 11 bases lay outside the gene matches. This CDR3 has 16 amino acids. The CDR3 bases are TGTGCCAGCTCACCTACCGACAGGGTCGGATTCAATGAGCAGTTCTTC. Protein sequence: CASSPTDRVGFNEQFF.

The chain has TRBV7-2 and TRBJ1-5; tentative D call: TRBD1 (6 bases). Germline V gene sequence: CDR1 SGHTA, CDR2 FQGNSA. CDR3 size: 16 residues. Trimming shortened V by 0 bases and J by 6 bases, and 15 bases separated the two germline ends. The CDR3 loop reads CASSLAGGGAGQPQHF. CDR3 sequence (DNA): TGTGCCAGCAGCTTAGCGGGCGGGGGCGCGGGTCAGCCCCAGCATTTT.

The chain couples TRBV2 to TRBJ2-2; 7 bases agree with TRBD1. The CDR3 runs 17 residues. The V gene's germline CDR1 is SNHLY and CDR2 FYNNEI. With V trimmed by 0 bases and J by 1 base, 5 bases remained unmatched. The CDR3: CASSEATGYLNTGELFF. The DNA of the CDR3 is TGTGCCAGCAGTGAAGCGACAGGGTATTTGAACACCGGGGAGCTGTTTTTT.

The CDR3 nucleotides read TGTGCCAGCAGTTTGTGGACAGGGGACTACGAGCAGTACTTC. The encoded protein is CASSLWTGDYEQYF. This rearrangement joins TRBV28 to TRBJ2-7; 9 bases match TRBD1. The ends lost 3 bases at V and 3 bases at J; junction bases unmatched: 3. This CDR3 comprises 14 residues. Germline CDR1 and CDR2: MDHEN and SYDVKM.

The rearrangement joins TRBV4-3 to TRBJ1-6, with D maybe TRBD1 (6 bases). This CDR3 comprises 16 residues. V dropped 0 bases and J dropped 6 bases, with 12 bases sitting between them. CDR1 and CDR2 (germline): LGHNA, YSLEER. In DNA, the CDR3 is TGCGCCAGCAGCCAAGACAGGGGCTCGAGTAATTCACCCCTCCACTTT. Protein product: CASSQDRGSSNSPLHF.

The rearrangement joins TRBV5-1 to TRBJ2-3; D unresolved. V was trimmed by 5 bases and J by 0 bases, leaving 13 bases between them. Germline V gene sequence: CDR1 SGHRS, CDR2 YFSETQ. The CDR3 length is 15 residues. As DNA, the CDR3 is TGCGCCAGCAGTCACTCGGGCGCTAGCACAGATACGCAGTATTTT. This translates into CASSHSGASTDTQYF.

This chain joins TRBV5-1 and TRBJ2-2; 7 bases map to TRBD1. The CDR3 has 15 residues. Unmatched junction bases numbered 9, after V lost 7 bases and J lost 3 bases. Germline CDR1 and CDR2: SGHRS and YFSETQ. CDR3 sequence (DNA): TGCGCCAGCGGGAAGACAGGGCGCGACACCGGGGAGCTGTTTTTT. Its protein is CASGKTGRDTGELFF.